One and the same sample provided the 15 T cell receptor beta chains below, sequenced in a study of T cells in localized non-small cell lung cancer. Assay used: immunoSEQ multiplex PCR; TCRdb lists only in-frame clones, some missing. Altogether approximately 2,800 clones are present, roughly a third being singletons, with the ten largest covering about 21%. This sample comprised lung tumor tissue, obtained before any cancer treatment. All receptors come from an older female donor with stage II squamous cell lung carcinoma.

This clone was found a few times. The chain recombines TRBV6-8 with TRBJ1-5; perhaps TRBD1 as D (6 bases). The CDR3 spans 15 residues. V was trimmed by 4 bases and J by 0 bases, leaving 10 bases between them. In germline, CDR1 is MNHGY, CDR2 SAAAGT. CDR3 in DNA: TGTGCCAGCAGTTTACAGGGCTTTAGCAATCAGCCCCAGCATTTT. This sequence encodes CASSLQGFSNQPQHF.

The genes are TRBV6-8 and TRBJ2-2, with 7 bases lining up with TRBD2. Germline lookup yields CDR1 MNHGY and CDR2 SAAAGT. The CDR3 has 15 amino acids. The V gene end was trimmed by 4 bases and the J gene end by 5 bases; junction bases not matched to a gene: 7. CDR3: CASSFEGLLTGELFF. As DNA, the CDR3 is TGTGCCAGCAGTTTTGAGGGACTATTAACCGGGGAGCTGTTTTTT.

In its sample, this clone was seen a few times. The CDR3, as DNA: TGTGCCAGTAGTATAGGGGGACAGAGTCCCTACGAGCAGTACTTC. It encodes CASSIGGQSPYEQYF. V is TRBV19 and J is TRBJ2-7; 7 nucleotides align to TRBD1. In germline, CDR1 is LNHDA, CDR2 SQIVND (reference sequence). The ends lost 1 base at V and 2 bases at J; junction bases unmatched: 5. This CDR3 spans 15 amino acids.

This rearrangement joins TRBV6-8 to TRBJ2-6; TRBD1 is a possible D gene (6 bases). Looked up from germline, CDR1 is MNHGY and CDR2 is SAAAGT. CDR3 length equals 15 residues. Trimming took off 5 bases at V and 4 bases at J, with 12 bases between the two ends. The chain's CDR3 is CASSQTGSGANVLTF. CDR3 sequence (DNA): TGTGCCAGCAGTCAAACAGGGTCGGGGGCCAACGTCCTGACTTTC.

This clone was recorded a few times. This chain connects TRBV6-8 to TRBJ2-7, with 9 bases identical to TRBD1. The CDR3 runs to 18 residues. Trimming took 0 bases from V and 2 from J; bases not matched to a gene: 11. From germline, CDR1 is MNHGY and CDR2 SAAAGT. For the CDR3, the DNA is TGTGCCAGCAGTTACTCGATGACCGGGACAGGGACCACCTACGAGCAGTACTTC. The encoded protein is CASSYSMTGTGTTYEQYF.

This clone was seen a handful of times. V is TRBV11-3 and J is TRBJ1-1, with D unresolved. The CDR3 is 14 amino acids. V gave up 5 bases and J gave up 4 bases, with 14 bases separating them. From germline, CDR1 is SGHNT and CDR2 YENEEA. CDR3 sequence reads: CASSPRLLPTEAFF. The DNA for the CDR3 is TGTGCCAGCAGCCCCCGACTCCTTCCCACTGAAGCTTTCTTT.

The chain recombines TRBV5-1 with TRBJ1-1, with D uncertain. Trimming pared 1 base from V and 6 bases from J, leaving 13 bases between. The V gene's germline CDR1 is SGHRS and CDR2 YFSETQ. CDR3 length equals 14 residues. The CDR3 is CASSLSSGRPEAFF. The CDR3, as DNA: TGCGCCAGCAGCTTGAGTAGTGGGCGCCCTGAAGCTTTCTTT.

This clone turned up a few times. V usage is TRBV6-8 and J usage is TRBJ2-3, with 9 nucleotides matching TRBD2. V trimming: 0 bases; J trimming: 4 bases; junction bases outside the gene matches: 8. Looked up from germline, CDR1 is MNHGY and CDR2 is SAAAGT. CDR3 length: 17 amino acids. In DNA form, the CDR3 reads TGTGCCAGCAGTTACTCTGGAGCGGGAGGTCAGGCAGATACGCAGTATTTT. Residues: CASSYSGAGGQADTQYF.

As DNA, the CDR3 is TGTGCCAGCCGACTAGCGGGAGTGGAAAATACGCAGTATTTT. Its protein is CASRLAGVENTQYF. The chain carries TRBV9 and TRBJ2-3; 12 bases fit TRBD2. The germline CDR1 and CDR2 sequences are SGDLS and YYNGEE. With V trimmed by 7 bases and J by 7 bases, 7 bases remained unmatched. CDR3 length equals 14 residues.

V is TRBV28 and J is TRBJ2-7; 11 nucleotides match TRBD1. Germline CDR1 reads MDHEN; CDR2 reads SYDVKM. The trim removed 4 bases at V and 5 bases at J, leaving 7 bases unmatched. The CDR3 is made up of 15 amino acids. CDR3 sequence (DNA): TGTGCCAGCAGTTCCCCCGGACAGGGGGCCCACGAGCAGTACTTC. Translating gives CASSSPGQGAHEQYF.

This chain joins TRBV11-3 and TRBJ1-3, with D perhaps matching TRBD1 (5 bases). The germline V and J ends were trimmed by 5 bases and 0 bases, with 11 bases remaining between them. The CDR3 consists of 15 residues. In germline, CDR1 is SGHNT, CDR2 YENEEA. CDR3 sequence reads: CASSPKGVSGNTIYF. The CDR3, as DNA: TGTGCCAGCAGCCCTAAAGGGGTCTCTGGAAACACCATATATTTT. Drawing the rest from reference TRBV11-3 and TRBJ1-3, the complete variable domain is EAGVVQSPRYKIIEKKQPVAFWCNPISGHNTLYWYLQNLGQGPELLIRYENEEAVDDSQLPKDRFSAERLKGVDSTLKIQPAELGDSAVYLCASSPKGVSGNTIYFGEGSWLTVV.

The chain joins TRBV11-3 to TRBJ1-4; 7 bases align to TRBD1. Germline V gene data show CDR1 as SGHNT and CDR2 as YENEEA. The CDR3 is 17 residues long. With V trimmed by 5 bases and J by 0 bases, 9 bases remained unmatched. The CDR3 nucleotides read TGTGCCAGCAGCCTGGACAGGACCAGTGCAACTAATGAAAAACTGTTTTTT. It specifies CASSLDRTSATNEKLFF. The full variable domain, with the rest looked up from reference TRBV11-3 and TRBJ1-4, is EAGVVQSPRYKIIEKKQPVAFWCNPISGHNTLYWYLQNLGQGPELLIRYENEEAVDDSQLPKDRFSAERLKGVDSTLKIQPAELGDSAVYLCASSLDRTSATNEKLFFGSGTQLSVL.

This clone was detected only a few times. In DNA form, the CDR3 reads TGTGCCAGCAGCTCGGATCGGGGGGAGCAGTACTTC. Translation gives CASSSDRGEQYF. The chain carries TRBV9 and TRBJ2-7; possibly TRBD2 for D (6 bases). The germline gives CDR1 SGDLS, CDR2 YYNGEE. CDR3 length equals 12 residues. V lost 4 bases and J lost 7, with 12 bases in between.

This clone has only a few counts. The rearrangement links TRBV11-3 to TRBJ1-5, with 8 nucleotides matching TRBD1. This CDR3 spans 14 amino acids. V lost 5 bases, J lost 9 bases, and 9 bases stayed unmatched. CDR1 and CDR2 from the germline V gene are SGHNT and YENEEA. CDR3 DNA: TGTGCCAGCAGCCCCGGGACAGGCATGATGCCCCAGCATTTT. Translated, it gives CASSPGTGMMPQHF.

This clone has more than one count but fewer than ten. The chain carries TRBV28 and TRBJ2-7; D uncertain. Germline CDR1 and CDR2: MDHEN and SYDVKM. CDR3 size: 13 residues. Trimming shortened V by 9 bases and J by 3 bases, and 15 bases separated the two germline ends. CDR3 DNA: TGTGCCAGTAGACCTGGACGCCACTACGAGCAGTACTTC. This codes for CASRPGRHYEQYF.